A selection of T cell receptor beta chains follows, all from one sample in a study of control samples from healthy donors and cancer patients. The repertoire was sequenced with immunoSEQ multiplex PCR; TCRdb's copy has only in-frame clones and lacks some. This sample has under 40,000 clones, with around four fifths found just once. Sequenced material: PBMCs. Receptors originate from a woman aged 60-75 years with lung cancer. Both conserved end residues are part of each CDR3. The D gene is left open where the match is weak. Expanded clones get a size class; other rows say once, few or many, or leave the size out.

D gene,V gene,J gene,clone size,CDR3 protein,CDR3 DNA
TRBD1,TRBV6-5,TRBJ2-7,NA,CASSPPGTGEQYF,TGTGCCAGCAGTCCCCCCGGGACAGGGGAGCAGTACTTC
NA,TRBV4-2,TRBJ2-1,once,CASSPPSYNEQFF,TGTGCCAGCAGCCCCCCATCCTACAATGAGCAGTTCTTC
TRBD1,TRBV4-3,TRBJ1-4,NA,CASSRPPRQGNEKLFF,TGCGCCAGCAGCCGCCCGCCTCGACAGGGGAATGAAAAACTGTTTTTT
TRBD1,TRBV6-5,TRBJ1-2,NA,CASSSSPGQGYYGYTF,TGTGCCAGCAGTTCCTCCCCGGGACAGGGGTACTATGGCTACACCTTC
TRBD2,TRBV5-4,TRBJ2-1,NA,CASWKREGEEQFF,TGTGCCAGTTGGAAGCGGGAGGGGGAGGAGCAGTTCTTC
NA,TRBV7-2,TRBJ2-1,NA,CASSTSRVGNEQFF,TGTGCCAGCAGCACGAGCAGGGTCGGGAATGAGCAGTTCTTC
NA,TRBV9,TRBJ1-1,NA,CASSDNTEAFF,TGTGCCAGCAGCGACAACACTGAAGCTTTCTTT
NA,TRBV6-2/TRBV6-3,TRBJ1-5,NA,CASSYSLGERRNQPQHF,TGTGCCAGCAGTTACTCCCTCGGAGAGAGACGCAATCAGCCCCAGCATTTT
TRBD1,TRBV4-3,TRBJ1-1,NA,CASSQVDRGNTEAFF,TGCGCCAGCAGCCAAGTCGACAGGGGAAACACTGAAGCTTTCTTT
NA,TRBV7-8,TRBJ2-7,NA,CASSWARLTYEQYF,TGTGCCAGCAGCTGGGCGCGGCTAACCTACGAGCAGTACTTC
NA,TRBV27,TRBJ1-5,NA,CASSSRTANQPQHF,TGTGCCAGCAGCTCTCGGACCGCAAATCAGCCCCAGCATTTT
NA,TRBV2,TRBJ1-2,NA,CASSVPGSGIGYTF,TGTGCCAGCAGTGTACCGGGTTCGGGGATCGGCTACACCTTC
TRBD2,TRBV4-3,TRBJ2-1,NA,CASSLGLPGESYNEQFF,TGCGCCAGCAGCTTGGGACTACCCGGAGAATCCTACAATGAGCAGTTCTTC
TRBD1,TRBV5-6,TRBJ1-4,NA,CASSTYRGNEKLFF,TGTGCCAGCAGCACATACAGGGGGAATGAAAAACTGTTTTTT
NA,TRBV7-3,TRBJ1-1,NA,CASSPGWSGITEAFF,TGTGCCAGCAGCCCGGGGTGGAGCGGCATCACTGAAGCTTTCTTT
NA,TRBV18,TRBJ2-7,NA,CASSRGGAYEQYF,TGTGCCAGCTCACGAGGGGGTGCCTACGAGCAGTACTTC
NA,TRBV9,TRBJ1-2,NA,CASSGPTLFYGYTF,TGTGCCAGCAGCGGACCGACACTTTTCTATGGCTACACCTTC
NA,TRBV18,TRBJ2-7,NA,CASSQPDTSYEQYF,TGTGCCAGCTCACAACCGGACACATCCTACGAGCAGTACTTC
NA,TRBV11-2,TRBJ2-1,NA,CASSLERTSNEQFF,TGTGCCAGCAGCTTAGAGAGGACCAGCAATGAGCAGTTCTTC
TRBD1,TRBV7-2,TRBJ1-2,NA,CASSPMGQGYGYTF,TGTGCCAGCAGCCCCATGGGACAGGGGTATGGCTACACCTTC
NA,TRBV27,TRBJ1-1,NA,CASRWGTGNTEAFF,TGTGCCAGCAGGTGGGGGACGGGGAACACTGAAGCTTTCTTT
NA,TRBV28,TRBJ2-7,NA,CASGIRTYEQYF,TGTGCCAGCGGCATCAGGACCTACGAGCAGTACTTC
NA,TRBV6-6,TRBJ1-5,NA,CASNPKSNQPQHF,TGTGCCAGCAACCCCAAAAGCAATCAGCCCCAGCATTTT
TRBD1,TRBV9,TRBJ1-5,NA,CASSTGTGLGQPQHF,TGTGCCAGCAGCACCGGGACAGGGTTAGGGCAGCCCCAGCATTTT